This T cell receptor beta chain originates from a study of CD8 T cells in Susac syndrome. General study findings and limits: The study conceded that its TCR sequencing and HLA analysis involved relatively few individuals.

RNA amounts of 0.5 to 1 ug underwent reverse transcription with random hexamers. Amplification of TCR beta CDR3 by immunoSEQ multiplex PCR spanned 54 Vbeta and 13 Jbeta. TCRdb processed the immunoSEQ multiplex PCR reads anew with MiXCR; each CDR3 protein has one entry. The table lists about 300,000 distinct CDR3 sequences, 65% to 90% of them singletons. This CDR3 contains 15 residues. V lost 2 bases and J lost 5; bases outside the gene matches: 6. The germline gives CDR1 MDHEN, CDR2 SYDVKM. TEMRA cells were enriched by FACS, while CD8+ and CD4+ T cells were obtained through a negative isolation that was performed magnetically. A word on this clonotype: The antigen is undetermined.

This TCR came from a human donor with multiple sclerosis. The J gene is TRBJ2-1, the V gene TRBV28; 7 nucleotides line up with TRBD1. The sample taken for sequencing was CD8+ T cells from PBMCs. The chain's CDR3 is CASSLSPTGDNEQFF. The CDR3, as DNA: TGTGCCAGCAGTTTAAGCCCCACAGGGGACAATGAGCAGTTCTTC.